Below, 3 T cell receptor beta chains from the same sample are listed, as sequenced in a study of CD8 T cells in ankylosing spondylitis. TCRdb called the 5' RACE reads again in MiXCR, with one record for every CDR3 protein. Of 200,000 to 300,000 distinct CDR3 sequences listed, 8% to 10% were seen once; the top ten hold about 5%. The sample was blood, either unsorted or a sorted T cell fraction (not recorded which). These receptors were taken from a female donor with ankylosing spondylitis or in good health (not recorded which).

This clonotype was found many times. The CDR3 bases are TGTGCCAGCAGTCAGGGGACTTTCGAAGAGACCCAGTACTTC. It yields the protein CASSQGTFEETQYF. The chain uses TRBV12-3 or TRBV12-4 and TRBJ2-5; D may be TRBD1 or TRBD2 (6 bases each). This CDR3 has 14 amino acids. V was shortened by 5 bases and J by 3 bases, with 13 bases between the two germline ends.

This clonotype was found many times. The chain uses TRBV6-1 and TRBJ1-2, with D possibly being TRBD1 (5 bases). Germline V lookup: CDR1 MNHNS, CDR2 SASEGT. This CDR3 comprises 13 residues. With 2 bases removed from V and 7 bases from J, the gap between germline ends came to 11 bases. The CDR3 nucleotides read TGTGCCAGCAGTGAATCCAGGGCGAGTGGCTACACCTTC. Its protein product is CASSESRASGYTF.

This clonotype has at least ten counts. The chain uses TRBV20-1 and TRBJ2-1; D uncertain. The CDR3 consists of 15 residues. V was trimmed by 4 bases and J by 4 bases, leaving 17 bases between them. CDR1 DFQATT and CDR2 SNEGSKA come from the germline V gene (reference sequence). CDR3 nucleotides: TGCAGTGCTAACCCAGCCTCGGAGTCTTACAATGAGCAGTTCTTC. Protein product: CSANPASESYNEQFF.